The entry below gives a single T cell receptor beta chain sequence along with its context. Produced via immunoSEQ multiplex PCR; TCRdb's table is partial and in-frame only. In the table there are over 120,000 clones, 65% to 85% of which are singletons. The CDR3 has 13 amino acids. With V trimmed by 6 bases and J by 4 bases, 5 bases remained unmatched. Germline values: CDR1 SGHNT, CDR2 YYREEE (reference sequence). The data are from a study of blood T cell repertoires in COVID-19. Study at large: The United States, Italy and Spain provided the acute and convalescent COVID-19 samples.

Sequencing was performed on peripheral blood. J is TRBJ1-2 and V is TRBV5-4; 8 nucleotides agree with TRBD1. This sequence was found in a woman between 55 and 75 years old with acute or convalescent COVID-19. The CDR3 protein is CASTLDRVYGYTF. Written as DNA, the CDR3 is TGTGCCAGCACCCTGGACAGGGTCTATGGCTACACCTTC.